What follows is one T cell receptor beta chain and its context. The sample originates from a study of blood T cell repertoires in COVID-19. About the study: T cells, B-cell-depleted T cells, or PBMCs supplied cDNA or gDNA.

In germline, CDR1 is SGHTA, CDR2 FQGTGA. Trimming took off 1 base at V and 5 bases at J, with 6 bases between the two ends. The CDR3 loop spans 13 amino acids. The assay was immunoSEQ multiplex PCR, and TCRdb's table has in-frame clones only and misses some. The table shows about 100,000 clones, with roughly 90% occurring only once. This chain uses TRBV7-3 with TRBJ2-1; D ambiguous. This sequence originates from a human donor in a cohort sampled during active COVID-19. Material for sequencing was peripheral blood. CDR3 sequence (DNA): TGTGCCAGCAGCTTAATAGTCAACAATGAGCAGTTCTTC. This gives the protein CASSLIVNNEQFF.